This T cell receptor (beta chain) was recovered during a study of blood T cell repertoires in COVID-19. Across the study: Both acute and convalescent COVID-19 samples were obtained from the United States, Italy and Spain. T cells, B-cell-depleted T cells, or PBMCs provided the cDNA or gDNA that served as material.

Data came from immunoSEQ multiplex PCR; TCRdb stores just in-frame clones and leaves some out. This table holds approximately 77,000 clones, about 87% found once. The CDR3 extends over 16 amino acids. Germline V gene lookup returns CDR1 MNHNY and CDR2 SVGAGI (reference sequence). The V gene lost 2 bases and the J gene lost 0 bases, with 11 bases spanning the gap. This chain uses TRBV6-6 with TRBJ2-4; D is unresolved. This clonotype was obtained from a man aged 45-65 years with active COVID-19. What was sequenced was peripheral blood. The CDR3 is CASSYGPPIAKNIQYF. The CDR3 bases are TGTGCCAGCAGTTACGGGCCCCCAATAGCCAAAAACATTCAGTACTTC.